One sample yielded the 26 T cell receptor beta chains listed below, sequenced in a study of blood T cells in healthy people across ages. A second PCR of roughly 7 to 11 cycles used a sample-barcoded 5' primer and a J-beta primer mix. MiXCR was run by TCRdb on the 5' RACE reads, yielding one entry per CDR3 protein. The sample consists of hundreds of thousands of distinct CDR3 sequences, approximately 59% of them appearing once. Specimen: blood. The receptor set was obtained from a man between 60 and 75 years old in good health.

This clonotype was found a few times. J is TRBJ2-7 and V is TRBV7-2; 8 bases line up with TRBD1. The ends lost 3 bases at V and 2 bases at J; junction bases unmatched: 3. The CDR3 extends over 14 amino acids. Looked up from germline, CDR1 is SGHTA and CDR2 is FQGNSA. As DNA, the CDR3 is TGTGCCAGCAGCTTGGACAGGGCCGCCTACGAGCAGTACTTC. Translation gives CASSLDRAAYEQYF.

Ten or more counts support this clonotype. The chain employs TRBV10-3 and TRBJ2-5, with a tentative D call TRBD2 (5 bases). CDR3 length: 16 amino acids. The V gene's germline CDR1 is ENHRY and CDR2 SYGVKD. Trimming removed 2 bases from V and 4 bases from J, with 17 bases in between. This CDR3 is CAISEPELVSGETQYF. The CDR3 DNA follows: TGTGCCATCAGTGAGCCCGAACTAGTATCGGGAGAGACCCAGTACTTC.

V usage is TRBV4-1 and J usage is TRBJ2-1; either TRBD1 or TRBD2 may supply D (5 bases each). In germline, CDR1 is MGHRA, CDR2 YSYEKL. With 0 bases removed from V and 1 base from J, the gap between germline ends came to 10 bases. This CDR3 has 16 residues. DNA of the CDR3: TGCGCCAGCAGCCAAGATCACGGGACGTCCTACAATGAGCAGTTCTTC. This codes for CASSQDHGTSYNEQFF.

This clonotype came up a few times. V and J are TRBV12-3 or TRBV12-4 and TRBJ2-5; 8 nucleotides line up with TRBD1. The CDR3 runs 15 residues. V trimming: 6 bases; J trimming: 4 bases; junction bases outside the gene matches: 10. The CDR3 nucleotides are TGTGCCAGCAGCAGAGACAGGGGTTTAAGAGAGACCCAGTACTTC. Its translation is CASSRDRGLRETQYF.

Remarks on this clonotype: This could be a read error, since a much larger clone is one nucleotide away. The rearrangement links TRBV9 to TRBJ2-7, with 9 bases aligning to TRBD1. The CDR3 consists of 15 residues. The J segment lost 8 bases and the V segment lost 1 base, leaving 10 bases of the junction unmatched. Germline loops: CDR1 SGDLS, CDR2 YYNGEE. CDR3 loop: CASSVSGTGIYKQYF. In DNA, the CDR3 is TGTGCCAGCAGCGTATCTGGGACAGGGATATACAAGCAGTACTTC.

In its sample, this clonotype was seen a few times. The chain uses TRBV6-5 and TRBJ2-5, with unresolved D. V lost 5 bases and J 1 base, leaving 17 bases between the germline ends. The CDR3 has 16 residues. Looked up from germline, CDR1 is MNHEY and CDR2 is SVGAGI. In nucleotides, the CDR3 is TGTGCCAGCAGTCGTGGTGGGTCCCTATCCCAAGAGACCCAGTACTTC. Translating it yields CASSRGGSLSQETQYF.

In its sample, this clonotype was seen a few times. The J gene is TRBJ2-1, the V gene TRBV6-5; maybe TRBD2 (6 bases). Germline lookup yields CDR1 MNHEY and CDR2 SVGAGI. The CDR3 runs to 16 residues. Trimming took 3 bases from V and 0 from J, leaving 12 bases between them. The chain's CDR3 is CASSYFAGSSYNEQFF. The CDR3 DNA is TGTGCCAGCAGTTATTTCGCGGGGAGCTCCTACAATGAGCAGTTCTTC.

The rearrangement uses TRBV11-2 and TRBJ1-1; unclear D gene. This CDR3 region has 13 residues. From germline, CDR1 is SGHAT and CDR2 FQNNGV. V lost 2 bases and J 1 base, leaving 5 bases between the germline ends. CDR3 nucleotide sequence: TGTGCCAGCAGCTTACGGAGGAACACTGAAGCTTTCTTT. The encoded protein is CASSLRRNTEAFF.

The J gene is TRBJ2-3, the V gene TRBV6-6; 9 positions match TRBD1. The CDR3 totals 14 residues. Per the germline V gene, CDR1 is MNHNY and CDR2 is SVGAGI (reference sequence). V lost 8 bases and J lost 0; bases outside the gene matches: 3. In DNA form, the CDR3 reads TGTGCCAGCGGACAGGGGACGAGCACAGATACGCAGTATTTT. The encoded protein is CASGQGTSTDTQYF.

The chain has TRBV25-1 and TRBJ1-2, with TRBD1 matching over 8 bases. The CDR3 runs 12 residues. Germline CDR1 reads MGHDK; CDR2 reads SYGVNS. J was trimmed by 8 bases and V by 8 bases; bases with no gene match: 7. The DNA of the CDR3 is TGTGCCAGCTCGACAGGGGTGGCCGGCTACACCTTC. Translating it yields CASSTGVAGYTF.

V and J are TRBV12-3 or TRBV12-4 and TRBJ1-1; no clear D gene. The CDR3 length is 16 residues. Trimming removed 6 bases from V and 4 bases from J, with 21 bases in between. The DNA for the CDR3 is TGTGCCAGCAGCTCGGGTCTGGCCGTCTCCTTCACTGAAGCTTTCTTT. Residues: CASSSGLAVSFTEAFF.

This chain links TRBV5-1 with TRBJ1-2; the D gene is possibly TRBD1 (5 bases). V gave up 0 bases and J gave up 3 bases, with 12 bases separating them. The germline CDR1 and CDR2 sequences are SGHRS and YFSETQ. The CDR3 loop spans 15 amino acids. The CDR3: CASSLEGLGHYGYTF. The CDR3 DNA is TGCGCCAGCAGCTTGGAGGGGTTGGGGCACTATGGCTACACCTTC.

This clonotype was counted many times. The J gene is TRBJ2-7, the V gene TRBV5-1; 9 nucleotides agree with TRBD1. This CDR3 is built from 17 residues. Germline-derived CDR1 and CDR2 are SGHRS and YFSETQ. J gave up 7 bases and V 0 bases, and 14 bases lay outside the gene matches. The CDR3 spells CASSLAEAGQGVWEQYF. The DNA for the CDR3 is TGCGCCAGCAGCTTGGCCGAGGCGGGACAGGGTGTTTGGGAGCAGTACTTC.

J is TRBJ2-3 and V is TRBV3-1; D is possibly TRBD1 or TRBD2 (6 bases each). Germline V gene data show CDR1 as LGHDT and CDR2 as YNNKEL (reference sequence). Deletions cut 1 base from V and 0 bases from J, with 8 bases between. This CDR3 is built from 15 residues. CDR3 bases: TGTGCCAGCAGCCAAGCGGGGGCAAGCACAGATACGCAGTATTTT. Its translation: CASSQAGASTDTQYF.

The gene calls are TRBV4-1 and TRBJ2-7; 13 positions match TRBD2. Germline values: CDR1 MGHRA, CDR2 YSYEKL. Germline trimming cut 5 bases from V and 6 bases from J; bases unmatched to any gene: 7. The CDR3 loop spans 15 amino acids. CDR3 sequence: CASSYTSGGASEQYF. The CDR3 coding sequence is TGCGCCAGCAGCTACACTAGCGGGGGGGCCTCCGAGCAGTACTTC.

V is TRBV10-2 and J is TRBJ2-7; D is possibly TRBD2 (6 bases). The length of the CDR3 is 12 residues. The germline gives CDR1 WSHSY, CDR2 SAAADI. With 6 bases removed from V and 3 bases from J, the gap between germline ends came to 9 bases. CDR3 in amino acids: CASRETSYEQYF. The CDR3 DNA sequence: TGCGCCAGCAGGGAGACTAGCTACGAGCAGTACTTC.

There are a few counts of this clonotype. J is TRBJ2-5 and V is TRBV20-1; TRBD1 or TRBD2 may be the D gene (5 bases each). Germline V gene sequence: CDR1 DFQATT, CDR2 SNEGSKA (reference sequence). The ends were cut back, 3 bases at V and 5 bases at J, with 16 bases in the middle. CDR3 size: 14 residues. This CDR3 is CSARDPGRVETQYF. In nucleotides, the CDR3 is TGCAGTGCTAGGGATCCGGGGCGCGTGGAGACCCAGTACTTC.

The CDR3 is CASSYGAGRETQYF. In DNA form, the CDR3 reads TGTGCCAGCAGCTACGGAGCGGGGAGAGAGACCCAGTACTTC. The chain has TRBV7-9 and TRBJ2-5; 7 nucleotides align to TRBD2. In germline, CDR1 is SEHNR, CDR2 FQNEAQ (reference sequence). V dropped 4 bases and J dropped 4; count of bases not matched to a gene: 6. This CDR3 region has 14 residues.

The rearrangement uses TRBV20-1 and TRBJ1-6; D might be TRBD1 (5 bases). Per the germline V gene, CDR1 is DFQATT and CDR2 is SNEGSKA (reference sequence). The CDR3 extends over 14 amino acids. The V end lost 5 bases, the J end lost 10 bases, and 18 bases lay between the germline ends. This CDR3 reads CSALRDPDVSPLHF. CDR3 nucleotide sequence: TGCAGTGCTCTAAGGGACCCAGACGTCTCACCCCTCCACTTT.

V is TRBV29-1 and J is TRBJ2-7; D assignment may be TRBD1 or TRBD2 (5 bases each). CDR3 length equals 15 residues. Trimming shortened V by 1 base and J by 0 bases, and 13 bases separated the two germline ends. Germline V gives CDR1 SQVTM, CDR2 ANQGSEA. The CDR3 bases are TGCAGCGTTGAAGCCCCGGGGCGTAGCTCCTACGAGCAGTACTTC. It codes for CSVEAPGRSSYEQYF.

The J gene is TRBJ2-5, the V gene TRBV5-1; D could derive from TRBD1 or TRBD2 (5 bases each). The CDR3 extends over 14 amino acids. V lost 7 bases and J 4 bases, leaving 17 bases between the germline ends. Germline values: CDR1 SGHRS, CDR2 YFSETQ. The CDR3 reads CASGPGTPGETQYF. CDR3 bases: TGCGCCAGCGGGCCCGGGACCCCTGGAGAGACCCAGTACTTC.

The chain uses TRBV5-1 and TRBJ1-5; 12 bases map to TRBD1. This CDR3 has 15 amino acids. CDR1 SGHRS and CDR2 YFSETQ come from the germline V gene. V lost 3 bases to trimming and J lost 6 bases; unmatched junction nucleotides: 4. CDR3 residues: CASSSGTGGLQPQHF. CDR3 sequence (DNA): TGCGCCAGCAGCTCCGGGACAGGGGGCCTTCAGCCCCAGCATTTT.

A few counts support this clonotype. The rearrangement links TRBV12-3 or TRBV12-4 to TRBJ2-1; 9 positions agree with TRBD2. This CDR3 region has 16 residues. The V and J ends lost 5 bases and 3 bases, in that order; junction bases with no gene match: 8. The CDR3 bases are TGTGCCAGCAGTAGGGCTAGCGGGACCGGCTACAATGAGCAGTTCTTC. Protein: CASSRASGTGYNEQFF.

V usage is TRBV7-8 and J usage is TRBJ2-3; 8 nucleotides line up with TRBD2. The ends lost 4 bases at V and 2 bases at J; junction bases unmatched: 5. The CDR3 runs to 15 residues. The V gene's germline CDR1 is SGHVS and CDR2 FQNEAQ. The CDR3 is CASSSIAGHTDTQYF. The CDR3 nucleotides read TGTGCCAGCAGCTCTATAGCGGGACACACAGATACGCAGTATTTT.

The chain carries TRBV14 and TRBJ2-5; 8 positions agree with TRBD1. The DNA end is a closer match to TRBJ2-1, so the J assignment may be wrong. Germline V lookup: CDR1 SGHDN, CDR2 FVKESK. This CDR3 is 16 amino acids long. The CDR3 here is CASSPGQGFGGETQFF. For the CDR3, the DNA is TGTGCCAGCAGCCCTGGACAGGGTTTCGGTGGAGAGACCCAGTTCTTC.

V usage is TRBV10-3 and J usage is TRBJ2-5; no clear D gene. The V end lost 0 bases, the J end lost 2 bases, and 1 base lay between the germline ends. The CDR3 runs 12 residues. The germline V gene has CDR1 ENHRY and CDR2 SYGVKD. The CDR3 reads CAISESQETQYF. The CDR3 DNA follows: TGTGCCATCAGTGAGTCTCAAGAGACCCAGTACTTC.